Listed below are T cell receptor beta chains from one sample, sequenced in a study of blood T cells in healthy people across ages. MiXCR was run by TCRdb on the 5' RACE reads, yielding one entry per CDR3 protein. The sample yields 1.6 million or so distinct CDR3 sequences, roughly 32% seen once. Sequenced input: blood. These receptors were taken from a woman aged 25 to 39 in good health. Both conserved end residues are part of each CDR3. The D gene is left open where the match is weak. Size tells how often a clone was seen (once, few, many) or the class of an expanded clone, and some rows leave it out.

d_gene: .; j_gene: TRBJ1-1; v_gene: TRBV5-1; abundance: few; CDR3nt: TGCGCCAGCAGCTTGGTGCAGGGTCGGGCTTTCTTT; CDR3aa: CASSLVQGRAFF
d_gene: .; j_gene: TRBJ1-2; v_gene: TRBV2; abundance: few; CDR3nt: TGTGCCAGTAGTGAATCGGGGGGCGTCTATGGCTACACCTTC; CDR3aa: CASSESGGVYGYTF
d_gene: .; j_gene: TRBJ1-5; v_gene: TRBV5-6; abundance: .; CDR3nt: TGTGCCAGCAGCTTTCAGACGGACGGGGGCCAGCCCCAGCATTTT; CDR3aa: CASSFQTDGGQPQHF
d_gene: .; j_gene: TRBJ2-7; v_gene: TRBV3-1; abundance: once; CDR3nt: TGTGCCAGCAGCCAAGATTCGAAGGGCTCCTACGAGCAGTACTTC; CDR3aa: CASSQDSKGSYEQYF
d_gene: .; j_gene: TRBJ2-3; v_gene: TRBV20-1; abundance: .; CDR3nt: TGCAGTGCTAGAGGGAGAGGGGGGCCCACAGATACGCAGTATTTT; CDR3aa: CSARGRGGPTDTQYF
d_gene: .; j_gene: TRBJ2-1; v_gene: TRBV4-1; abundance: .; CDR3nt: TGCGCCAGCAGCCAAGAAAGGTTCGACTACAATGAGCAGTTCTTC; CDR3aa: CASSQERFDYNEQFF
d_gene: TRBD1; j_gene: TRBJ1-2; v_gene: TRBV7-3; abundance: .; CDR3nt: TGTGCCAGCAGCTTCCCAACCTTCAGGGGGGTGCCTTACTATGGCTACACCTTC; CDR3aa: CASSFPTFRGVPYYGYTF
d_gene: TRBD2; j_gene: TRBJ2-5; v_gene: TRBV5-1; abundance: .; CDR3nt: TGCGCCAGCAGCTGGGAGGCCCCTAGCGGTGGCTGGGAGACCCAGTACTTC; CDR3aa: CASSWEAPSGGWETQYF
d_gene: TRBD2; j_gene: TRBJ2-3; v_gene: TRBV3-1; abundance: .; CDR3nt: TGTGCCAGCAGCCACCCAATAGCGGGAGAGGGCACAGATACGCAGTATTTT; CDR3aa: CASSHPIAGEGTDTQYF
d_gene: .; j_gene: TRBJ2-3; v_gene: TRBV15; abundance: .; CDR3nt: TGTGCCACCAGCAGGACGACAGGTAGTACAGATACGCAGTATTTT; CDR3aa: CATSRTTGSTDTQYF
d_gene: TRBD2; j_gene: TRBJ2-3; v_gene: TRBV5-1; abundance: few; CDR3nt: TGCGCCAGCAGCCGGGAGGGGGGCGGAGGAGATACGCAGTATTTT; CDR3aa: CASSREGGGGDTQYF
d_gene: .; j_gene: TRBJ2-2; v_gene: TRBV20-1; abundance: few; CDR3nt: TGCAGTGTCGCTAGCCCGAACACCGGGGAGCTGTTTTTT; CDR3aa: CSVASPNTGELFF
d_gene: .; j_gene: TRBJ2-7; v_gene: TRBV9; abundance: .; CDR3nt: TGTGCCAGCAGCGCTCGCAGCCAAGCCTACGAGCAGTACTTC; CDR3aa: CASSARSQAYEQYF
d_gene: .; j_gene: TRBJ1-2; v_gene: TRBV6-1; abundance: .; CDR3nt: TGTGCCAGCAGTGACACCGGGGACGATGGCTACACCTTC; CDR3aa: CASSDTGDDGYTF
d_gene: .; j_gene: TRBJ2-4; v_gene: TRBV2; abundance: .; CDR3nt: TGTGCCAGCAGTGACAGGGTTAGAGACATTCAGTACTTC; CDR3aa: CASSDRVRDIQYF
d_gene: .; j_gene: TRBJ1-4; v_gene: TRBV11-1; abundance: .; CDR3nt: TGTGCCAGCAGCCGACACGGGGTTCTCACTAATGAAAAACTGTTTTTT; CDR3aa: CASSRHGVLTNEKLFF
d_gene: .; j_gene: TRBJ1-4; v_gene: TRBV12-3/TRBV12-4; abundance: .; CDR3nt: TGTGCCAGCAGTCCTAGTGTGAGGGGTGGAGAAAAACTGTTTTTT; CDR3aa: CASSPSVRGGEKLFF
d_gene: .; j_gene: TRBJ2-1; v_gene: TRBV28; abundance: .; CDR3nt: TGTGCCAGCAGTTTTGGGGGGTCTAAAATTAATGAGCAGTTCTTC; CDR3aa: CASSFGGSKINEQFF
d_gene: .; j_gene: TRBJ2-3; v_gene: TRBV20-1; abundance: .; CDR3nt: TGCAGCCTACGCACAGATACGCAGTATTTT; CDR3aa: CSLRTDTQYF
d_gene: TRBD2; j_gene: TRBJ2-7; v_gene: TRBV9; abundance: .; CDR3nt: TGTGCCAGCAGCGTAGGAATACTAGCGGGGTGGGCCTACGAGCAGTACTTC; CDR3aa: CASSVGILAGWAYEQYF
d_gene: .; j_gene: TRBJ2-1; v_gene: TRBV20-1; abundance: .; CDR3nt: TGCAGCGCCGACAGAGCCAGAGATCATTGGGTGGGAGAGCTTTACAATGAGCAGTTCTTC; CDR3aa: CSADRARDHWVGELYNEQFF
d_gene: .; j_gene: TRBJ2-3; v_gene: TRBV12-3/TRBV12-4; abundance: many; CDR3nt: TGTGCCACCCGGGGCGGGAGCACAGATACGCAGTATTTT; CDR3aa: CATRGGSTDTQYF
d_gene: .; j_gene: TRBJ1-2; v_gene: TRBV10-3; abundance: many; CDR3nt: TGTGCCACTACGGACCAAACAGGTGGCTACACCTTC; CDR3aa: CATTDQTGGYTF
d_gene: TRBD1; j_gene: TRBJ1-5; v_gene: TRBV20-1; abundance: .; CDR3nt: TGCAGTGCTAGAGCCCTGACAGGGGGAAACAATCAGCCCCAGCATTTT; CDR3aa: CSARALTGGNNQPQHF
d_gene: .; j_gene: TRBJ1-2; v_gene: TRBV3-1; abundance: .; CDR3nt: TGTGCCAGCAGCCAAGAGGTACCCTCCCGGACGGAAGATGGCTACACCTTC; CDR3aa: CASSQEVPSRTEDGYTF
d_gene: .; j_gene: TRBJ2-7; v_gene: TRBV30; abundance: few; CDR3nt: TGTGCCTGGAGTAGGGGGATGATGGACGAGCAGTACTTC; CDR3aa: CAWSRGMMDEQYF
d_gene: .; j_gene: TRBJ2-3; v_gene: TRBV20-1; abundance: .; CDR3nt: TGCAGTGCTAGAGTAGGGTCCTCCCGGCCAGATACGCAGTATTTT; CDR3aa: CSARVGSSRPDTQYF
d_gene: .; j_gene: TRBJ1-2; v_gene: TRBV18; abundance: once; CDR3nt: TGTGCCAGCTCACTGAACCGGGACCCAGATAACTATGGCTACACCTTC; CDR3aa: CASSLNRDPDNYGYTF